This T cell receptor (beta chain) originates from a study of lung T cells in sarcoidosis with Löfgren's syndrome listed by TCRdb under 2017. General notes on the study: Sarcoidosis was described as a granulomatous, mainly pulmonary disease marked by CD4+ T cell accumulation in bronchoalveolar lavage fluid. The repertoire analyses concentrated on Lofgren's syndrome patients.

TCRdb lists the instrument as Illumina MiSeq. TCRdb itself trimmed the public reads at Q25 with fastp, ran MiXCR and retained productive beta chains. Rows are combined by CDR3 protein, so each entry shows the most common genes and DNA. This sample gives roughly 4,000 distinct CDR3 sequences in total; 20% to 25% of them show up just once. Roughly 8.6% of the sample goes to the ten largest clones. This clonotype is categorized as medium-sized (0.01 to 0.1%). Its antigen remains unidentified. Base quality data are lacking; no much larger clone is found one base away. Here is what the overall study found, with its caveats: Analysis of alphabeta pairing showed that TRAV12-1 paired preferentially with TRBV2, and the TCRs formed by this pairing showed CDR3 homology. Compared with control subjects, Lofgren's syndrome patients were reported to have TRAV12-1 and TRBV2 as the most expanded V gene segments. TRAV12-1 and TRBV2 CDR3 motifs were reported to be shared among multiple Löfgren's syndrome patients, suggesting public CD4+ TCR repertoires. Recognition of a sarcoidosis-associated antigen was merely suggested, with the antigen itself still putative and unidentified.

From cysteine to phenylalanine, the CDR3 is 11 amino acids long. Kept here is only the CDR3 DNA, which spans 33 bases and is read in frame from base 1. CDR1 and CDR2 are drawn from the germline V gene: MNHNS, SASEGT. Deletion took 8 bases off V and 6 bases off J, with a span of 8 bases between the germline ends. CD4+ T cells collected through bronchoalveolar lavage were the source used for profiling TCR repertoires. The specimen sequenced was CD4+ T cells from bronchoalveolar lavage. This receptor was taken from a human donor with sarcoidosis (Löfgren's syndrome or another form), or a control subject (not recorded which). The chain is made from TRBV6-1 and TRBJ2-1; too little of a D gene remains to name it. The CDR3 protein sequence reads: CASSPVNEQFF. At the DNA level, the sequence is TGTGCCAGCTCTCCAGTCAATGAGCAGTTCTTC.